This TCR beta chain emerged from a study of T cell responses to AZD1222 COVID-19 vaccine. This clone was detected only a few times. The ends were cut back, 7 bases at V and 9 bases at J, with 25 bases in the middle. This CDR3 has 15 amino acids. Germline V gives CDR1 MDHEN, CDR2 SYDVKM. The protocol was immunoSEQ multiplex PCR, while the TCRdb copy is restricted to in-frame clones and leaves out a portion. The sample includes 90,000 to 150,000 clones, around 90% seen only once; the top ten take approximately 8.4%. The source was peripheral blood, collected on day 0 of AZD1222 vaccination. This rearrangement joins TRBV28 to TRBJ2-7, with D possibly TRBD1 on 6 matching bases. The TCR was taken from an adult in good health. CDR3 amino acids: CASKSQTGRLPGQYF. CDR3 DNA: TGTGCCAGCAAGTCCCAAACAGGGCGATTGCCTGGGCAGTACTTC.